This TCR beta chain was captured in a study of T-cell memory formation after mild COVID-19. Study details: The study found TCR clusters largely donor specific.

MiXCR was run by TCRdb on the 5' RACE reads, yielding one entry per CDR3 protein. The sample yields around 410,000 distinct CDR3 sequences, about 25% seen once. This clonotype was observed a handful of times. No antigen is known for it. With 2 bases removed from V and 4 bases from J, the gap between germline ends came to 10 bases. Per germline, CDR1 SGDLS and CDR2 YYNGEE. CDR3 length: 14 amino acids. Broader study findings: The pre-infection memory compartment contained some responding clones, suggesting cross-reactive memory joined. Second-wave clones reaching peak frequency on day 37 lacked confirmed SARS-CoV-2 specificity.

This sequence originates from an adult woman who had mild COVID-19 (a few samples of this study predate the infection). Cell type and time point are not known. This chain uses TRBV9 with TRBJ2-1; weak D call: TRBD1 (6 bases). The sequenced sample was PBMCs or a T cell subset sorted from them (not recorded which). In nucleotides, the CDR3 is TGTGCCAGCAGCGTTAGGGGGACATACAATGAGCAGTTCTTC. Translation gives CASSVRGTYNEQFF.